Here is one TCR beta chain with its context. No antigen is known for it. This specimen belongs to a study of T cell responses to AZD1222 COVID-19 vaccine. Study observations and caveats: There were mostly white British donors and more females than males, and clonal diversity was possibly underestimated. Nearly half of spike-specific TCRs reportedly target unmutated variant regions. Seropositive AZD1222 recipients at baseline numbered only 6 or 7. The study sampled repertoires only after the peak T cell response.

CDR3 length: 18 amino acids. Per the germline V gene, CDR1 is SGHRS and CDR2 is YFSETQ. The J segment lost 4 bases and the V segment lost 3 bases, leaving 15 bases of the junction unmatched. TCRdb's table, derived via immunoSEQ multiplex PCR, lists solely in-frame clones and lacks some. The table shows 130,000 or so clones, with around nine tenths occurring only once. This TCR derives from an adult in good health. This material consisted of peripheral blood, taken on day 0 of AZD1222 vaccination. The chain has TRBV5-1 and TRBJ2-7, with TRBD2 matching 11 bases. The CDR3 protein is CASSWPLAGGPFDYEQYF. CDR3 in DNA: TGCGCCAGCAGCTGGCCTCTAGCGGGGGGCCCGTTCGATTACGAGCAGTACTTC.